This T cell receptor beta chain was profiled in a study of T cells in Graves' hyperthyroidism and ophthalmopathy. Findings and limits, study-wide: Using 13 V-J features, a model discriminated ophthalmopathy from stable hyperthyroidism.

Diagnoses were made from clinical symptoms, serum measures (thyroxine and TRAb), thyroid ultrasound and orbital computed tomography. As to this clonotype: The antigen is undetermined.

There are 11 residues in the CDR3. V was shortened by 9 bases and J by 8 bases, with 11 bases between the two germline ends. The V gene's germline CDR1 is MNHNS and CDR2 SASEGT. The CDR3 regions of TCR beta were amplified from RNA transcripts. The TCR CDR3 was amplified in a first-round RT-PCR using the HTBI primer set. TCRdb re-called the multiplex PCR reads with MiXCR, one entry per CDR3 protein. The table lists about 640,000 distinct CDR3 sequences, less than 25% of them singletons. The rearrangement joins TRBV6-1 to TRBJ2-1; TRBD2 is a possible D gene (5 bases). This receptor was identified in a man aged 25-40 years with Graves' ophthalmopathy. The sample consisted of blood. CDR3 protein: CASAAGYEQFF. In DNA, the CDR3 is TGTGCCAGTGCGGCGGGCTATGAGCAGTTCTTC.